These 32 T cell receptor beta chains came from one sample sequenced in a study of molecular identifiers for immune sequencing clone quantification. TCRdb reprocessed the PCR reads with MiXCR, giving one entry per CDR3 protein. The repertoire has a few hundred thousand distinct CDR3 sequences, under 30% of them found once; the top ten carry 0.7% to 0.9%. The specimen was naive CD8+ T cells from blood, with Jurkat cell RNA spiked in. Subset defined: FACS-sorted CD8+CD4-CCR7+CD45RA+ naive T cells. Every receptor here comes from a human donor in good health. Some libraries in this study had Jurkat cell RNA spiked in.

This clonotype was seen at least ten times. The chain joins TRBV6-2 or TRBV6-3 to TRBJ1-5; D possibly corresponds to TRBD1 (5 bases). CDR1 is MNHEY and CDR2 is SVGEGT in the germline V gene. V lost 5 bases and J 2 bases, leaving 16 bases between the germline ends. The CDR3 contains 16 residues. For the CDR3, the DNA is TGTGCCAGCAGTGACACAGGATCGTGGGGCAATCAGCCCCAGCATTTT. This translates into CASSDTGSWGNQPQHF.

Turning to this clonotype: This clone may be a read error of a much larger clone one base away. The chain uses TRBV12-3 or TRBV12-4 and TRBJ1-5; D gene unclear. CDR3 size: 14 residues. V lost 1 base and J lost 9, with 13 bases in between. CDR3 bases: TGTGCCAGCAGTTTAGTGGGGAGCGTTCGGCCCCAGCATTTT. It specifies CASSLVGSVRPQHF.

This clonotype showed up many times. This chain joins TRBV6-2 or TRBV6-3 and TRBJ1-5, with D possibly being TRBD1 (6 bases). Germline V gives CDR1 MNHEY, CDR2 SVGEGT. Trimming cost V 4 bases and J 7 bases, with 11 bases left between them. The CDR3 sequence is 13 residues long. The DNA of the CDR3 is TGTGCCAGCAGTTGGAGAACAGGGCAGCCCCAGCATTTT. Protein sequence: CASSWRTGQPQHF.

This clonotype was recorded many times. This chain uses TRBV4-3 with TRBJ1-1, with TRBD1 as a possible D gene (6 bases). CDR1 and CDR2 from the germline V gene are LGHNA and YSLEER. V dropped 3 bases and J dropped 2 bases, with 16 bases sitting between them. This CDR3 has 16 residues. CDR3 in DNA: TGCGCCAGCAGCCATTATTACAGGGAAGCCAACACTGAAGCTTTCTTT. Protein sequence: CASSHYYREANTEAFF.

The V call is TRBV19, the J call TRBJ1-6; TRBD1 might be the D (6 bases). This CDR3 is built from 14 residues. Germline CDR1 and CDR2: LNHDA and SQIVND (reference sequence). V was shortened by 3 bases and J by 7 bases, with 10 bases between the two germline ends. Written as DNA, the CDR3 is TGTGCCAGTAGTATTGGGGGCGCAAATTCACCCCTCCACTTT. Amino acids: CASSIGGANSPLHF.

On this clonotype itself: Just one base apart from a much larger clone, this may be a read error. J is TRBJ2-3 and V is TRBV28; the match to TRBD2 covers 11 bases. From germline, CDR1 is MDHEN and CDR2 SYDVKM. Unmatched junction bases numbered 10, after V lost 3 bases and J lost 8 bases. The CDR3 totals 16 residues. This CDR3 is CASSFYLLAGVVTQYF. In nucleotides, the CDR3 is TGTGCCAGCAGTTTTTATCTACTAGCGGGAGTTGTTACGCAGTATTTT.

This clonotype was detected many times. This chain connects TRBV3-1 to TRBJ2-3, with 11 bases matching TRBD2. Germline loops: CDR1 LGHDT, CDR2 YNNKEL (reference sequence). The ends lost 1 base at V and 7 bases at J; junction bases unmatched: 10. CDR3 size: 17 residues. For the CDR3, the DNA is TGTGCCAGCAGCCAAGTCCCAGAGGGACTAGCGGAGAATACGCAGTATTTT. It codes for CASSQVPEGLAENTQYF.

The chain is built from TRBV5-3 and TRBJ1-5; no clear D gene. TRBV5-3 is an ORF; its function is uncertain. V was trimmed by 10 bases and J by 0 bases, leaving 11 bases between them. This CDR3 contains 13 residues. As DNA, the CDR3 is TGTGCCGGCAGCGAAAATAGCAATCAGCCCCAGCATTTT. It is translated as CAGSENSNQPQHF.

The sample holds one count of this clonotype. V usage is TRBV4-3 and J usage is TRBJ2-3; weak D call: TRBD1 (7 bases). The CDR3 is 17 residues long. Per the germline V gene, CDR1 is LGHNA and CDR2 is YSLEER. The germline V and J ends were trimmed by 0 bases and 2 bases, with 15 bases remaining between them. The CDR3 sequence is CASSQDWGDSDTDTQYF. CDR3 bases: TGCGCCAGCAGCCAAGATTGGGGGGACAGCGACACAGATACGCAGTATTTT.

This clonotype was found many times. J is TRBJ1-1 and V is TRBV5-6, with unresolved D. The germline V gene has CDR1 SGHDT and CDR2 YYEEEE. The CDR3 covers 12 residues. Deletions cut 1 base from V and 11 bases from J, with 12 bases between. CDR3 sequence reads: CASSLSGSGAFF. The CDR3 DNA reads as TGTGCCAGCAGCTTGTCCGGATCTGGGGCTTTCTTT.

The J gene is TRBJ2-7, the V gene TRBV20-1, with 7 positions matching TRBD2. Germline V CDR1 and CDR2: DFQATT, SNEGSKA (reference sequence). J was trimmed by 0 bases and V by 5 bases; bases with no gene match: 7. This CDR3 is 14 amino acids long. CDR3 bases: TGCAGTGCTCGGGGGGTGGGGAGCTCCTACGAGCAGTACTTC. Translated: CSARGVGSSYEQYF.

This clonotype was counted a few times. The chain couples TRBV12-3 or TRBV12-4 to TRBJ2-5, with D possibly TRBD1 on 5 matching bases. Trimming stripped 7 bases from V and 7 bases from J, with 13 bases between. This CDR3 is 12 amino acids long. CDR3 loop: CASTGLGRTQYF. The CDR3 region has the DNA TGTGCCAGCACAGGGCTGGGTAGGACCCAGTACTTC.

There are a few counts of this clonotype. The rearrangement links TRBV19 to TRBJ2-7; 9 bases map to TRBD1. Unmatched junction bases numbered 6, after V lost 8 bases and J lost 4 bases. The CDR3 runs to 13 residues. Per germline, CDR1 LNHDA and CDR2 SQIVND (reference sequence). Here the CDR3 DNA reads TGTGCCAGTTCGGACAGGGGAACTTACGAGCAGTACTTC. It specifies CASSDRGTYEQYF.

About this clonotype: Since a much larger clone is just one base distant, this may be a read error. The chain uses TRBV20-1 and TRBJ2-3, with 7 bases matching TRBD2. Germline V gene sequence: CDR1 DFQATT, CDR2 SNEGSKA (reference sequence). CDR3 length: 17 amino acids. CDR3 in amino acids: CSAGDSVLAPSTDTQYF. The DNA for the CDR3 is TGCAGTGCTGGAGATTCTGTACTAGCGCCCAGCACAGATACGCAGTATTTT.

Worth noting for this clonotype: This may be a read error, as it is one base from a much larger clone. No conserved phenylalanine or tryptophan ends this CDR3, so it is likely a read error. This rearrangement joins TRBV7-8 to TRBJ1-5; D not certain. V lost 5 bases, J lost 4 bases, and 6 bases lay in between. This CDR3 contains 12 residues. In germline, CDR1 is SGHVS, CDR2 FQNEAQ. Here the CDR3 reads CASSHNNQPQHL. CDR3 nucleotides: TGTGCCAGCAGCCACAATAATCAGCCCCAGCATCTT.

Details on this clonotype: Germline is not matched at one junction end, which may reflect a read error. V gene TRBV13 combines with J gene TRBJ2-5; D ambiguous. Germline CDR1 reads PRHDT; CDR2 reads FYEKMQ (reference sequence). This CDR3 contains 14 residues. CDR3 sequence reads: CASSIETSQETRYF. The CDR3 coding sequence is TGTGCCAGCAGCATAGAGACTTCACAAGAGACCCGGTACTTC.

This clonotype was picked up a small number of times. V usage is TRBV6-2 or TRBV6-3 and J usage is TRBJ1-5, with D hard to call. Between the trimmed V and J ends, which lost 4 bases and 3 bases, there was a span of 16 bases. Germline-derived CDR1 and CDR2 are MNHEY and SVGEGT. This CDR3 region has 16 residues. This CDR3 is CASSFWADLPNQPQHF. CDR3 DNA sequence: TGTGCCAGCAGTTTCTGGGCGGACCTTCCCAATCAGCCCCAGCATTTT.

This clonotype was observed a handful of times. The V call is TRBV5-4, the J call TRBJ2-7; D possibly corresponds to TRBD2 (5 bases). V shed 0 bases and J shed 2 bases, with 9 bases lying between them. The CDR3 covers 14 residues. CDR1 and CDR2 from the germline V gene are SGHNT and YYREEE (reference sequence). CDR3 residues: CASSLADSAYEQYF. CDR3 bases: TGTGCCAGCAGCTTGGCCGATAGCGCCTACGAGCAGTACTTC.

The table lists this clonotype with a few counts. The chain joins TRBV28 to TRBJ2-7, with a weak D call TRBD1 (6 bases). CDR1 and CDR2 (germline): MDHEN, SYDVKM. CDR3 size: 14 residues. Trimming shortened V by 1 base and J by 6 bases, and 13 bases separated the two germline ends. The CDR3 bases are TGTGCCAGCAGTTTATCGGACAGTCAGGCCGAGCAGTACTTC. The encoded protein is CASSLSDSQAEQYF. Filled out from reference TRBV28 and TRBJ2-7, the complete variable domain reads DVKVTQSSRYLVKRTGEKVFLECVQDMDHENMFWYRQDPGLGLRLIYFSYDVKMKEKGDIPEGYSVSREKKERFSLILESASTNQTSMYLCASSLSDSQAEQYFGPGTRLTVT.

This clonotype was detected only a few times. The genes are TRBV29-1 and TRBJ2-2; possibly TRBD1 for D (6 bases). The CDR3 is made up of 14 amino acids. CDR1 SQVTM and CDR2 ANQGSEA come from the germline V gene. V was cut by 7 bases and J by 7 bases, with 19 bases left in between. The CDR3 region is CSAVGQGPVGELFF. The CDR3 DNA reads as TGCAGCGCCGTGGGGCAGGGGCCGGTCGGGGAGCTGTTTTTT.

This clonotype was seen at least ten times. The gene calls are TRBV7-8 and TRBJ2-1; perhaps TRBD1 as D (6 bases). Trimming took off 2 bases at V and 4 bases at J, with 15 bases between the two ends. Germline V CDR1 and CDR2: SGHVS, FQNEAQ. CDR3 length equals 16 residues. The DNA for the CDR3 is TGTGCCAGCAGCTTAACCCACCCTACAGGGTACAATGAGCAGTTCTTC. This gives the protein CASSLTHPTGYNEQFF.

This clonotype has ten or more counts. The gene calls are TRBV7-9 and TRBJ2-7; 9 nucleotides line up with TRBD1. CDR3 length equals 13 residues. Per the germline V gene, CDR1 is SEHNR and CDR2 is FQNEAQ (reference sequence). V was clipped by 5 bases and J by 5 bases; unmatched bases: 4. The CDR3 coding sequence is TGTGCCAGCAGCCGGGGACAGGGCAACGAGCAGTACTTC. Amino acid sequence: CASSRGQGNEQYF. Combining the CDR3 with reference TRBV7-9 and TRBJ2-7 gives the whole variable domain DTGVSQNPRHKITKRGQNVTFRCDPISEHNRLYWYRQTLGQGPEFLTYFQNEAQLEKSRLLSDRFSAERPKGSFSTLEIQRTEQGDSAMYLCASSRGQGNEQYFGPGTRLTVT.

This clonotype was observed a few times. The chain couples TRBV29-1 to TRBJ2-2; no clear D gene. The V and J ends lost 7 bases and 3 bases respectively, with 3 bases between them. The germline CDR1 and CDR2 sequences are SQVTM and ANQGSEA. The CDR3 totals 10 residues. This CDR3 is CSGYTGELFF. The CDR3 DNA is TGCAGCGGATACACCGGGGAGCTGTTTTTT.

This clonotype was counted ten times or more. The gene calls are TRBV4-3 and TRBJ2-1; no clear D gene. Trimming shortened V by 4 bases and J by 2 bases, and 21 bases separated the two germline ends. This CDR3 contains 18 residues. Germline CDR1 and CDR2: LGHNA and YSLEER. CDR3 bases: TGCGCCAGCAGCCCCGAAGAGGAACTCAAAAAACCCTACAATGAGCAGTTCTTC. Protein: CASSPEEELKKPYNEQFF.

The V and J genes are TRBV7-2 and TRBJ2-7, with 11 bases identical to TRBD2. The J segment lost 2 bases and the V segment lost 1 base, leaving 10 bases of the junction unmatched. Germline V lookup: CDR1 SGHTA, CDR2 FQGNSA. The CDR3 is 18 amino acids. CDR3 DNA sequence: TGTGCCAGCAGCTTAGGTCGGTTAACTAGCGGGGGCCCCTACGAGCAGTACTTC. Translation: CASSLGRLTSGGPYEQYF.

The gene calls are TRBV19 and TRBJ2-3; 10 positions agree with TRBD2. This CDR3 contains 15 residues. Germline V gives CDR1 LNHDA, CDR2 SQIVND (reference sequence). The ends lost 3 bases at V and 4 bases at J; junction bases unmatched: 4. The CDR3 loop is CASSIIAGGPDTQYF. In DNA, the CDR3 is TGTGCCAGTAGTATTATAGCGGGGGGCCCAGATACGCAGTATTTT. The whole variable domain, remainder taken from reference TRBV19 and TRBJ2-3, is DGGITQSPKYLFRKEGQNVTLSCEQNLNHDAMYWYRQDPGQGLRLIYYSQIVNDFQKGDIAEGYSVSREKKESFPLTVTSAQKNPTAFYLCASSIIAGGPDTQYFGPGTRLTVL.

On this clonotype: A junction boundary mismatches the germline segment, possibly from a read error. This rearrangement joins TRBV4-1 to TRBJ1-6, with D unclear. CDR3 length: 14 amino acids. Germline CDR1 MGHRA, CDR2 YSYEKL. CDR3 region: CARSHSAKDSPLHF. The CDR3 region has the DNA TGCGCCCGCAGCCATTCCGCAAAGGATTCACCCCTCCACTTT.

There are many counts of this clonotype. DNA of the CDR3: TGTGCCAGCAGTTTAGTACAGGGGTACACTGAAGCTTTCTTT. It codes for CASSLVQGYTEAFF. The chain carries TRBV27 and TRBJ1-1, with 7 nucleotides matching TRBD1. Germline CDR1 reads MNHEY; CDR2 reads SMNVEV (reference sequence). V gave up 2 bases and J gave up 3 bases; unmatched junction bases: 3. CDR3 length: 14 residues.

On this clonotype itself: The junction departs from the called germline gene at one end, perhaps through a read error. This chain connects TRBV19 to TRBJ2-2, with D perhaps TRBD2 (6 bases). This CDR3 has 13 amino acids. The germline CDR1 and CDR2 sequences are LNHDA and SQIVND (reference sequence). The CDR3 reads CASSYGSAGGLFF. CDR3 nucleotides: TGTGCCAGTTCTTACGGGAGTGCCGGGGGGCTGTTTTTT.

This clonotype was counted between two and nine times. This rearrangement joins TRBV13 to TRBJ1-5, with D unclear. The length of the CDR3 is 16 residues. Looked up from germline, CDR1 is PRHDT and CDR2 is FYEKMQ (reference sequence). V lost 0 bases and J 2 bases, leaving 11 bases between the germline ends. As DNA, the CDR3 is TGTGCCAGCAGCTTAGGTTCGGGGATGGGCAATCAGCCCCAGCATTTT. Translation gives CASSLGSGMGNQPQHF.

This sequence joins TRBV20-1 and TRBJ2-7, with 8 bases aligning to TRBD1. CDR1 and CDR2 (germline): DFQATT, SNEGSKA (reference sequence). Germline trimming cut 4 bases from V and 0 bases from J; bases unmatched to any gene: 8. This CDR3 comprises 15 residues. The CDR3, as DNA: TGCAGTGCTATGGACAGGGTCGCATCCTCCTACGAGCAGTACTTC. It is translated as CSAMDRVASSYEQYF.

This clonotype was picked up one time. This rearrangement joins TRBV3-1 to TRBJ2-2; TRBD1 matches at 10 bases. Trimming at V came to 4 bases and at J to 6 bases, leaving 5 bases not matched to a gene. CDR1 and CDR2 from the germline V gene are LGHDT and YNNKEL (reference sequence). This CDR3 is built from 15 residues. The CDR3 sequence is CASSPGQGLSGELFF. The CDR3 region has the DNA TGTGCCAGCAGCCCGGGACAGGGGCTATCCGGGGAGCTGTTTTTT. Using reference TRBV3-1 and TRBJ2-2 for the parts outside the CDR3, the full variable domain is DTAVSQTPKYLVTQMGNDKSIKCEQNLGHDTMYWYKQDSKKFLKIMFSYNNKELIINETVPNRFSPKSPDKAHLNLHINSLELGDSAVYFCASSPGQGLSGELFFGEGSRLTVL.